The sequence of this TCR beta chain was determined in a study of monozygotic twins with inflammatory bowel disease. A word on this clonotype: Its antigen is not identified.

Looked up from germline, CDR1 is MNHEY and CDR2 is SMNVEV (reference sequence). The CDR3 covers 14 residues. TCRdb reanalyzed the 5' RACE reads and collapses them to one entry per CDR3 protein, without DNA. The clone table shows fewer than 450,000 distinct CDR3 sequences, with the ten largest holding 2.5% to 3%. Study-wide results and limits: Patient repertoire variability may have increased through differing immunosuppressive treatments. With others, IBD patients shared fewer clonotypes than healthy twins did, especially with disease activity.

A roughly 2.5 ml blood sample was drawn per donor. This chain uses TRBV27 with TRBJ2-7; no DNA is available, so the TRBD1 call from TCRdb remains unchecked. The sequenced sample consisted of blood. This TCR derives from a human donor with ulcerative colitis or Crohn's disease, or a healthy co-twin of an affected twin (not recorded which). The CDR3: CASSLFGQGYEQYF.